This is a list of T cell receptor beta chains from one sample in a study of blood T cells in healthy people across ages. TCRdb reprocessed the 5' RACE reads via MiXCR and lists one record per CDR3 protein. The data show more than 800,000 distinct CDR3 sequences, 29% seen once. Specimen: blood. Receptors were obtained from a woman older than 75 in good health. CDR3s include the opening cysteine and the closing phenylalanine or tryptophan. Each record gives: J gene, V gene, clone size, D gene, CDR3 DNA, CDR3 protein. A D gene is named only where the DNA matches it firmly. The listing skips clone size in some rows; elsewhere it reads once, few, many or a size class.

TRBJ2-3 TRBV5-4 few TRBD2 TGTGCCAGCAGCTTGAGCGGGAGCGCAGATACGCAGTATTTT CASSLSGSADTQYF
TRBJ2-4 TRBV7-2 NA TRBD2 TGTGCCAGCAGCGGGCGGGAGGGGATAAACATTCAGTACTTC CASSGREGINIQYF
TRBJ2-1 TRBV4-1 many NA TGCGCCAGCAGCCAACAGGTCAACTCCTACAATGAGCAGTTCTTC CASSQQVNSYNEQFF
TRBJ2-2 TRBV5-6 few NA TGTGCCAGCAGCTTGGTGAGGACCGGGGAGCTGTTTTTT CASSLVRTGELFF
TRBJ1-1 TRBV3-1 NA NA TGTGCCAGCAGCCAAGTGTACACGAACACTGAAGCTTTCTTT CASSQVYTNTEAFF
TRBJ2-7 TRBV4-1 NA TRBD1 TGCGCCAGCAGCCAAGAGGAGACAGGGGGCTACGAGCAGTACTTC CASSQEETGGYEQYF
TRBJ2-6 TRBV24-1 many NA TGTGCCACCAAAATGGGACCCCAAGGACCCGGGGCCAACGTCCTGACTTTC CATKMGPQGPGANVLTF
TRBJ2-3 TRBV9 NA TRBD2 TGTGCCAGCAGCGTATCTAGCGGGAACACAGATACGCAGTATTTT CASSVSSGNTDTQYF
TRBJ1-4 TRBV24-1 NA TRBD1 TGTGCCTCCAGTGAGGGGACAGCAACTAATGAAAAACTGTTTTTT CASSEGTATNEKLFF
TRBJ1-6 TRBV20-1 few NA TGCAGTGCTCCCCGACAGAACTATAATTCACCCCTCCACTTT CSAPRQNYNSPLHF
TRBJ2-3 TRBV7-6 many NA TGTGCCAGCAGCTTAAGGCAGACCACAGATACGCAGTATTTT CASSLRQTTDTQYF
TRBJ2-7 TRBV5-4 NA TRBD1 TGTGCCAGCAGCTGGACAGGGATCGGGGACGAACAGTACTTC CASSWTGIGDEQYF
TRBJ2-1 TRBV20-1 many NA TGCAGTGCTCGCCCCGAAGGGGCTAGTGGTGAGCAGTTCTTC CSARPEGASGEQFF